Sequencing of this T cell receptor beta chain was carried out in a study of beta chain features in type 1 diabetes. Study results and limitations: Naive, central memory and Treg TCRB repertoires seemed to resemble each other more closely in patients than they did in healthy donors. Possible PCR preference for shorter templates applied equally to patients and controls. There was a moderate but significant shortening of TCRB CDR3s in all four CD4+ subsets of Type 1 diabetes patients.

There are 15 residues in the CDR3. CDR1 and CDR2 (germline): SNHLY, FYNNEI. V dropped 3 bases and J dropped 3; count of bases not matched to a gene: 4. Of note for this clone: Antigen: not known.

As every portion of the isolated RNA was reverse transcribed, the sequencing read expressed TCRB transcripts. Sequencing produced, on average, around 930,000 reads for the stem cell-like memory T cell samples. Data came from immunoSEQ multiplex PCR; TCRdb stores just in-frame clones and leaves some out. Of tens of thousands of clones detected, about three fifths appear once; the ten largest clones hold 0.37%. Each of the sorted populations had a purity greater than 98%. The rearrangement uses TRBV2 and TRBJ1-5; TRBD1 matches 8 bases. The receptor was derived from a man between 18 and 35 years old with type 1 diabetes. The sequencing input was stem cell memory CD4+ T cells from blood. The CDR3 sequence is CASSDRTGNNQPQHF. Written as DNA, the CDR3 is TGTGCCAGCAGTGACCGGACAGGGAACAATCAGCCCCAGCATTTT.